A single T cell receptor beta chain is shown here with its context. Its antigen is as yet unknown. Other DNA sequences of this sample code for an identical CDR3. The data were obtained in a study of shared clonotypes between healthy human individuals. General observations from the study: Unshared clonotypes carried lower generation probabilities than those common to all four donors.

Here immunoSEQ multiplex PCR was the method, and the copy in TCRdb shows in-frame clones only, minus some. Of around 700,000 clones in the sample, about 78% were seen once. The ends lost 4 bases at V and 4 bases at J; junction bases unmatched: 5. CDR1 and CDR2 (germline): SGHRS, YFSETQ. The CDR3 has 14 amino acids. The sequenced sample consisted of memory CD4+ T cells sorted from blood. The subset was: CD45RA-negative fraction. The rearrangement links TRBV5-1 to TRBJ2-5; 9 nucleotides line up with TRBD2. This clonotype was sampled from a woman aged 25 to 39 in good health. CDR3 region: CASSLTSGRETQYF. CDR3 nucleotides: TGCGCCAGCAGCCTGACTAGCGGTAGAGAGACCCAGTACTTC. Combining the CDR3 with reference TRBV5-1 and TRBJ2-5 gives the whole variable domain KAGVTQTPRYLIKTRGQQVTLSCSPISGHRSVSWYQQTPGQGLQFLFEYFSETQRNKGNFPGRFSGRQFSNSRSEMNVSTLELGDSALYLCASSLTSGRETQYFGPGTRLLVL.